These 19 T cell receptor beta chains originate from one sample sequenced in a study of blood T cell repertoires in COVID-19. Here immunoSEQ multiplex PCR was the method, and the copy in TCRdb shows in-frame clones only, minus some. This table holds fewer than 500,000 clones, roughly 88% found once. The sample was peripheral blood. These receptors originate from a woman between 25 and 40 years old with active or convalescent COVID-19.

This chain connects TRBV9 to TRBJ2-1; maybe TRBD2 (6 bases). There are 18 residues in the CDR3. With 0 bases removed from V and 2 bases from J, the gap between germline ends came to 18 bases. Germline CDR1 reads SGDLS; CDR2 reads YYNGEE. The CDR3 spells CASSVAFFRGEAYNEQFF. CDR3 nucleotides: TGTGCCAGCAGCGTAGCTTTTTTCCGAGGGGAGGCCTACAATGAGCAGTTCTTC.

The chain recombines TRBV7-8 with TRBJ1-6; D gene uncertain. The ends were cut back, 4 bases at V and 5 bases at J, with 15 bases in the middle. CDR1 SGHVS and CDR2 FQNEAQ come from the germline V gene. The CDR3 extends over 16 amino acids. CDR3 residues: CASSSSATVDNSPLHF. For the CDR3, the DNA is TGTGCCAGCAGCTCATCCGCAACGGTTGATAATTCACCCCTCCACTTT.

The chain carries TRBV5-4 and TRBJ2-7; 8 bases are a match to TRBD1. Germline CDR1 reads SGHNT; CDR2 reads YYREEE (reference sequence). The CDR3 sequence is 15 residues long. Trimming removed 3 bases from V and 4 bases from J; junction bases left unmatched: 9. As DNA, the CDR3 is TGTGCCAGCAGCTCAGACAGGGGAGGCGCATACGAGCAGTACTTC. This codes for CASSSDRGGAYEQYF.

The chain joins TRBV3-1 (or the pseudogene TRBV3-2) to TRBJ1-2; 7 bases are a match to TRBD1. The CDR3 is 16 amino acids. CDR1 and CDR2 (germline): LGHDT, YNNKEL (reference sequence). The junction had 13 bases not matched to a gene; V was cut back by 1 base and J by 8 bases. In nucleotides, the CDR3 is TGTGCCAGCAGCCAAGCTCAAGGACAGGCCGTTGTGGGCTACACCTTC. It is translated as CASSQAQGQAVVGYTF.

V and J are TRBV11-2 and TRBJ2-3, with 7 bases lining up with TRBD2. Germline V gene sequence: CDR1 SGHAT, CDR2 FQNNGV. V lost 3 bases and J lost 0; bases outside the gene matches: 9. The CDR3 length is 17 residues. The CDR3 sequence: CASSFRGRSPSTDTQYF. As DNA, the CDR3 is TGTGCCAGCAGCTTCCGCGGGAGAAGCCCTAGCACAGATACGCAGTATTTT.

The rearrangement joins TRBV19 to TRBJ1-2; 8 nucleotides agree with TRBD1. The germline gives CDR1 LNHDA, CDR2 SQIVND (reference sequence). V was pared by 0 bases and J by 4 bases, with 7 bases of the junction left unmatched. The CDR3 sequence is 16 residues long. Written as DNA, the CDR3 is TGTGCCAGTAGTATAGATAAGCTGACAGGGGCCTATGGCTACACCTTC. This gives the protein CASSIDKLTGAYGYTF.

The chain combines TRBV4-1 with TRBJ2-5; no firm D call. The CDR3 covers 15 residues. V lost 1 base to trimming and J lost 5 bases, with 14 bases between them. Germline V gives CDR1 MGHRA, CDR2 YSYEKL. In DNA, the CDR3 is TGCGCCAGCAGCCAAGGTGCGGCGGTTGGGGAGACCCAGTACTTC. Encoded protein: CASSQGAAVGETQYF.

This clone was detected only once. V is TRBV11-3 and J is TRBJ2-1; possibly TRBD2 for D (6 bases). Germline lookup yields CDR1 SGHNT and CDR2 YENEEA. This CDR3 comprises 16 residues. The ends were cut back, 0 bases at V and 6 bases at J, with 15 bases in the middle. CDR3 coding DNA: TGTGCCAGCAGCTTAGATTACGAGAGGGGAGGCAATGAGCAGTTCTTC. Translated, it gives CASSLDYERGGNEQFF.

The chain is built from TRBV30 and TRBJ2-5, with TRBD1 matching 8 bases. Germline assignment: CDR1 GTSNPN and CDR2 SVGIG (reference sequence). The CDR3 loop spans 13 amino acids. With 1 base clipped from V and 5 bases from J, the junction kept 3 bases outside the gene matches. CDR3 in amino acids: CAWSGQGQETQYF. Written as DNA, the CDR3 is TGTGCCTGGAGTGGACAGGGGCAGGAGACCCAGTACTTC.

CDR3 protein: CASSYPGTNLDNEQFF. The CDR3, as DNA: TGTGCCAGCAGCTACCCCGGGACAAATCTCGACAATGAGCAGTTCTTC. The chain has TRBV9 and TRBJ2-1; tentative D call: TRBD1 (6 bases). Trimming removed 4 bases from V and 5 bases from J, with 19 bases in between. Germline values: CDR1 SGDLS, CDR2 YYNGEE. The CDR3 has 16 residues.

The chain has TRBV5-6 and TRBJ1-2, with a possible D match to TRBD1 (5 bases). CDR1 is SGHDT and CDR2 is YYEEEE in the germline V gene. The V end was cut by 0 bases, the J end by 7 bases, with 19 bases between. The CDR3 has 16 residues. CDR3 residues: CASSLVGGQGNGGYTF. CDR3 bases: TGTGCCAGCAGCTTGGTTGGAGGGCAGGGTAACGGTGGCTACACCTTC.

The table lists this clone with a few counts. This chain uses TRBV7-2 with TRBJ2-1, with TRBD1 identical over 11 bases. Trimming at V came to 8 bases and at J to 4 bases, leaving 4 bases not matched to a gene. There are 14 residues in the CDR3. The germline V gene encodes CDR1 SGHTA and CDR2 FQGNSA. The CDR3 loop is CASGDRGKYNEQFF. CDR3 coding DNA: TGTGCCAGCGGGGACAGGGGGAAGTACAATGAGCAGTTCTTC.

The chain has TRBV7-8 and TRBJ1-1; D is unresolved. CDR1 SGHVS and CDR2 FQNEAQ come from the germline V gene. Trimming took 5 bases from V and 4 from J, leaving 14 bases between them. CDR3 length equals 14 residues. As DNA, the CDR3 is TGTGCCAGCAGCCCCCCTAACTTCCCCACTGAAGCTTTCTTT. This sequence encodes CASSPPNFPTEAFF.

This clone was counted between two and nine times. The CDR3 sequence: CASSVDPSSPLHF. DNA for the CDR3: TGTGCCAGCAGCGTAGATCCCTCTTCACCCCTCCACTTT. The chain recombines TRBV9 with TRBJ1-6; D remains unclear. The V and J ends lost 0 bases and 9 bases respectively, with 7 bases between them. Germline assignment: CDR1 SGDLS and CDR2 YYNGEE. This CDR3 comprises 13 residues.

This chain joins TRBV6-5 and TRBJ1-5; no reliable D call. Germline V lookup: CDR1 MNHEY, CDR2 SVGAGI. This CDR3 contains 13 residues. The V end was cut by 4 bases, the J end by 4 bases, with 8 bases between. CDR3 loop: CASSSNWNQPQHF. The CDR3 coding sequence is TGTGCCAGCAGTTCAAACTGGAATCAGCCCCAGCATTTT.

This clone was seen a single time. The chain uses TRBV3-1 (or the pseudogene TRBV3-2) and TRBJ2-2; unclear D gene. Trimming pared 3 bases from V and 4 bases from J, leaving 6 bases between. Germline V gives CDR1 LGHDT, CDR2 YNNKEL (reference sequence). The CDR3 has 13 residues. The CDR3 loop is CASSHLSTGELFF. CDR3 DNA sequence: TGTGCCAGCAGCCATTTATCCACCGGGGAGCTGTTTTTT.

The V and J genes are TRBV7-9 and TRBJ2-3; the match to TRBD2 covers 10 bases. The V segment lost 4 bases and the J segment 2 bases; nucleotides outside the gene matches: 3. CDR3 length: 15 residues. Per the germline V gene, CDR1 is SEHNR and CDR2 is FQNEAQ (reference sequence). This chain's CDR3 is CASSWTSGNTDTQYF. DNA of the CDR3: TGTGCCAGCAGCTGGACTAGCGGAAACACAGATACGCAGTATTTT.

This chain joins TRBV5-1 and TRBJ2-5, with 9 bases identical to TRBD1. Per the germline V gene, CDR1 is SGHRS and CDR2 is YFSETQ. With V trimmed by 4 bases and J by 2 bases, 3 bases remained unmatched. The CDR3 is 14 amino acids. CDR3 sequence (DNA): TGCGCCAGCAGCGGGACAGGGCCACAAGAGACCCAGTACTTC. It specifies CASSGTGPQETQYF.

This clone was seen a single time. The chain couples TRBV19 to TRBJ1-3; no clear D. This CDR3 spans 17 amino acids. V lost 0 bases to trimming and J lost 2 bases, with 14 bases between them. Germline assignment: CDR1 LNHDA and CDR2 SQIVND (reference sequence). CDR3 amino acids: CASSIDTGRVAGNTIYF. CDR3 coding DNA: TGTGCCAGTAGTATAGATACCGGGAGAGTTGCTGGAAACACCATATATTTT.